This T cell receptor beta chain was obtained from a study of monozygotic twins with inflammatory bowel disease. General study findings and limits: It was not supported that a single strong signal or clonotype was associated with IBD.

A 6-nucleotide sample barcode was carried by the UMIs, which template switching added. Following a re-call of the 5' RACE reads, TCRdb has one entry per CDR3 protein and lacks DNA. This table lists about 160,000 distinct CDR3 sequences. Concerning this clonotype: As yet, its antigen is unknown.

The CDR3 is made up of 16 amino acids. The V gene's germline CDR1 is MGHRA and CDR2 YSYEKL. The receptor was derived from a human donor with ulcerative colitis or Crohn's disease, or a healthy co-twin of an affected twin (not recorded which). The sample comprised blood. V is TRBV4-1 and J is TRBJ2-1; the D call from TCRdb, TRBD1, cannot be confirmed without DNA. CDR3 loop: CASSLQTGGTYNEQFF.